This entry features one T cell receptor (beta chain) sequence. The CDR3 spans 14 residues. Trimming cost V 0 bases and J 3 bases, with 9 bases left between them. Germline V gene sequence: CDR1 GTSNPN, CDR2 SVGIG (reference sequence). The data stem from a study of PD-1 blockade in classical Hodgkin lymphoma. Assay used: immunoSEQ multiplex PCR; TCRdb lists only in-frame clones, some missing. The sample holds 95,000 to 120,000 clones; 80% to 90% are singletons and the top ten take roughly 21%. Every patient experienced relapse after autologous stem cell transplantation, and brentuximab vedotin exposure varied.

The chain combines TRBV30 with TRBJ1-5, with D perhaps TRBD1 (5 bases). The sample here was peripheral blood mononuclear cells (PBMCs), taken before the second cycle of nivolumab. The sequence was collected from a human donor with classical Hodgkin lymphoma. The chain's CDR3 is CAWSVGTPNQPQHF. CDR3 coding DNA: TGTGCCTGGAGTGTAGGGACGCCCAATCAGCCCCAGCATTTT. The full variable domain, its missing parts supplied by reference TRBV30 and TRBJ1-5, is SQTIHQWPATLVQPVGSPLSLECTVEGTSNPNLYWYRQAAGRGLQLLFYSVGIGQISSEVPQNLSASRPQDRQFILSSKKLLLSDSGFYLCAWSVGTPNQPQHFGDGTRLSIL.